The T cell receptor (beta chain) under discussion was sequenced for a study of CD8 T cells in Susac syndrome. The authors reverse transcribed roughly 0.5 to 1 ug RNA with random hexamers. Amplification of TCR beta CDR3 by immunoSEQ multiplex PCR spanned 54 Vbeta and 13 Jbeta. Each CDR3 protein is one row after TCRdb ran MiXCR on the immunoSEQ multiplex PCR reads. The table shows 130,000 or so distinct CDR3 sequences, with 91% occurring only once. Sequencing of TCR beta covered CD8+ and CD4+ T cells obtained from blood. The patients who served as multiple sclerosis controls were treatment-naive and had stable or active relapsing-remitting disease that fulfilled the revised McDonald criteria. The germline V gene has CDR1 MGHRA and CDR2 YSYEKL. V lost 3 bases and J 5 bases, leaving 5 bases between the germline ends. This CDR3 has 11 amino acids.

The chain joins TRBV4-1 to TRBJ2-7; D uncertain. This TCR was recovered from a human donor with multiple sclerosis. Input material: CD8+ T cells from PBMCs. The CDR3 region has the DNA TGCGCCAGCAGCCACTGGGACGAGCAGTACTTC. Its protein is CASSHWDEQYF.